A selection of T cell receptor beta chains follows, all from one sample in a study of T cells in Graves' hyperthyroidism and ophthalmopathy. TCRdb reanalysed the multiplex PCR reads using MiXCR and keeps one entry per CDR3 protein. The sample includes approximately 370,000 distinct CDR3 sequences, approximately 18% of them seen just once. The sequencing input was blood. Receptor source: a woman in her 30s with Graves' hyperthyroidism that later progressed to Graves' ophthalmopathy. The CDR3 runs from the conserved cysteine through the conserved F or W. A D gene is named only where the DNA matches it firmly. Not every row has a clone size; where given, it reads once, few, many or a size class.

D gene	J gene	V gene	clone size	CDR3 DNA	CDR3 protein
-	TRBJ2-5	TRBV3-1	many	TGTGCCAGCAGCCAAGTTGCGGGGCGCGTCGCCCAGTACTTC	CASSQVAGRVAQYF
TRBD2	TRBJ2-2	TRBV12-3/TRBV12-4	many	TGTGCCAGCAGTTCGGCGGGGGACTACACCGGGGAGCTGTTTTTT	CASSSAGDYTGELFF
-	TRBJ1-4	TRBV15	many	TGTGCCACCAGCAGAGATCTCGTGGCCGAAAAACTGTTTTTT	CATSRDLVAEKLFF
TRBD2	TRBJ2-1	TRBV14	-	TGTGCCAGCAGCCAACTTAGCGGGGGGTTCTACAATGAGCAGTTCTTC	CASSQLSGGFYNEQFF
-	TRBJ1-1	TRBV20-1	-	TGCAGTGCCGAAGTCAGGGTGAACACTGAAGCTTTCTTT	CSAEVRVNTEAFF
-	TRBJ2-1	TRBV2	-	TGTGCCAGCAGTTACCCGACTAAGGCTAGCTGGGCAGTAGGTGAGCAGTTCTTC	CASSYPTKASWAVGEQFF
-	TRBJ2-7	TRBV18	many	TGTGCCAGCTCACCCCCCTCGGGCAGGGTCTACGAGCAGTACTTC	CASSPPSGRVYEQYF
TRBD2	TRBJ2-3	TRBV7-9	-	TGTGCCAGCAGCCTGCGCCCGGGACTACCCACAGATACGCAGTATTTT	CASSLRPGLPTDTQYF
-	TRBJ1-1	TRBV28	many	TGTGCCAGCAGTTTGGGGCAAGTGAACACTGAAGCTTTCTTT	CASSLGQVNTEAFF
TRBD2	TRBJ2-5	TRBV4-1	-	TGCGCCAGCAGCCAAGGGATAGCGGGAGGGCCCACAGAGACCCAGTACTTC	CASSQGIAGGPTETQYF
-	TRBJ2-7	TRBV20-1	many	TGCAGTGCTGGTAGGACGGGGCGAGTTCGCGAGCAGTACTTC	CSAGRTGRVREQYF
TRBD1	TRBJ1-2	TRBV27	many	TGTGCCAGCAGTTTCGACAGGGAGGGCTATTATGGCTACACCTTC	CASSFDREGYYGYTF
-	TRBJ1-5	TRBV29-1	-	TGCAGCGTTGATGACGGTAGCAATCAGCCCCAGCATTTT	CSVDDGSNQPQHF
-	TRBJ1-2	TRBV28	many	TGTGCCAGCAGTTTAGTCGGGACATTTATAGGCTACACCTTC	CASSLVGTFIGYTF
TRBD2	TRBJ2-3	TRBV10-3	few	TGTGCCATCACCAAGGTACTAGCGAGCACAGATACGCAGTATTTT	CAITKVLASTDTQYF
-	TRBJ2-5	TRBV2	many	TGTGCCAGCAGTGATTACGGCGTCAAGGGGCGCGGCGAGACCCAGTACTTC	CASSDYGVKGRGETQYF
-	TRBJ2-2	TRBV7-9	-	TGTGCCAGCAGCTTCCGGCGGGATGGTTCCGGGGAGCTGTTTTTT	CASSFRRDGSGELFF
TRBD1	TRBJ2-2	TRBV7-8	many	TGTGCCAGCAGCGCGCACCGGGACAGGGGAAACACCGGGGAGCTGTTTTTT	CASSAHRDRGNTGELFF
TRBD1	TRBJ1-2	TRBV6-1	many	TGTGCCAGCAGTGTTGACAGGGTAGGAGTCTATGGCTACACCTTC	CASSVDRVGVYGYTF
-	TRBJ2-1	TRBV9	-	TGTGCCAGCAGCGCCCTGGGGCAGTACTACAATGAGCAGTTCTTC	CASSALGQYYNEQFF
-	TRBJ2-7	TRBV20-1	many	TGCAGTGCTAGAGTGGAAGGGTTAGCCTACGAGCAGTACTTC	CSARVEGLAYEQYF
TRBD2	TRBJ2-7	TRBV7-2	-	TGTGCCAGCAGCCAAGCATCTAGCGGGCTCTACGAGCAGTACTTC	CASSQASSGLYEQYF
-	TRBJ2-5	TRBV5-1	-	TGCGCCAGCAGCTTGGGCCAGCCAAAAGAGACCCAGTACTTC	CASSLGQPKETQYF
-	TRBJ2-1	TRBV3-1	-	TGTGCCAGCAGTGTTAAATCCTACAATGAGCAGTTCTTC	CASSVKSYNEQFF
-	TRBJ2-1	TRBV7-7	few	TGTGCTAGCAGCTTAGAAGATTCCGATGAGCAGTTCTTC	CASSLEDSDEQFF
-	TRBJ1-5	TRBV7-9	many	TGTGCCAGCAACGGGGCGAGCAATCAGCCCCAGCATTTT	CASNGASNQPQHF
-	TRBJ1-4	TRBV5-1	-	TGCGCCAGCAGCTTGGCCGGGCGATTGAGGAATGAAAAACTGTTTTTT	CASSLAGRLRNEKLFF
TRBD1	TRBJ2-5	TRBV7-2	once	TGTGCCAGCATAAAGGGGGCAGGGGACATTCGTGAGACCCAGTACTTC	CASIKGAGDIRETQYF
-	TRBJ1-3	TRBV7-9	few	TGTGCCAGCAGCCAGGCTTGGGAGAGCTCTGGAAACACCATATATTTT	CASSQAWESSGNTIYF
-	TRBJ1-3	TRBV5-1	-	TGCGCCAGCAGCTTGGGGGTAGGAGTTGGAAACACCATATATTTT	CASSLGVGVGNTIYF
-	TRBJ1-2	TRBV20-1	many	TGCAGTGCTAGCCCCGGGAACTATGGCTACACCTTC	CSASPGNYGYTF
TRBD2	TRBJ2-1	TRBV6-1	many	TGTGCCAGCAGTGATCGGGGGACTAGCGGTTACAATGAGCAGTTCTTC	CASSDRGTSGYNEQFF
-	TRBJ1-1	TRBV20-1	many	TGCAGTGCTAGAGAAGAGGGCTGGGACACTGAAGCTTTCTTT	CSAREEGWDTEAFF
TRBD2	TRBJ2-3	TRBV10-3	many	TGTGCCATCAGGGCACTAGCGGGAGCTACAGATACGCAGTATTTT	CAIRALAGATDTQYF
-	TRBJ1-3	TRBV3-1	few	TGTGCCAGCAGCCCGGTAGGGTTTTCTGGAAACACCATATATTTT	CASSPVGFSGNTIYF
TRBD1	TRBJ2-1	TRBV19	many	TGTGCCAGTAAGACCGACAGGGGTTTCCGCAATGAGCAGTTCTTC	CASKTDRGFRNEQFF
-	TRBJ2-1	TRBV19	-	TGTGCCAGTAGTATAGACGGGGGCGGTGAGCAGTTCTTC	CASSIDGGGEQFF
-	TRBJ1-2	TRBV4-1	-	TGCGCCAGCAGCCAACCGGGGACACTCTATGGCTACACCTTC	CASSQPGTLYGYTF
-	TRBJ1-5	TRBV20-1	few	TGCAGTGCTAGAGATAGGGCGGTGGGAAGCAATCAGCCCCAGCATTTT	CSARDRAVGSNQPQHF
-	TRBJ2-3	TRBV27	many	TGTGCCAGCAGGTTCTTAGGGGGACGCGGTGTCACAGATACGCAGTATTTT	CASRFLGGRGVTDTQYF
TRBD2	TRBJ2-5	TRBV28	-	TGTGCCAGCAGACCTAGCGGGTGGCAAGAGACCCAGTACTTC	CASRPSGWQETQYF